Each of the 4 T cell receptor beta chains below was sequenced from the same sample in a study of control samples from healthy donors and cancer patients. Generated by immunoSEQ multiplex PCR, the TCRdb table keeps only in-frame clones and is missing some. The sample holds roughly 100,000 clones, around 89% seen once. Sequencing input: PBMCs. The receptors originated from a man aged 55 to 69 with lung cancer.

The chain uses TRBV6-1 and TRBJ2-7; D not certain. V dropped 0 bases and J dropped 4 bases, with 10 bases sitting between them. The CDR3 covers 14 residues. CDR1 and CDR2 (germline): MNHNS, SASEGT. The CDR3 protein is CASSEAGRFYEQYV. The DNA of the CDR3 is TGTGCCAGCAGTGAAGCGGGCAGGTTTTACGAGCAGTACGTC.

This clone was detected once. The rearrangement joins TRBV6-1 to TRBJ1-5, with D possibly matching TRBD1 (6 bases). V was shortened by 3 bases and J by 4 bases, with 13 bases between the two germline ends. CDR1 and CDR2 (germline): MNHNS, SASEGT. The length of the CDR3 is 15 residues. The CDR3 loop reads CASSDWGGSNQPQHF. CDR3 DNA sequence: TGTGCCAGCAGTGATTGGGGGGGCTCAAATCAGCCCCAGCATTTT.

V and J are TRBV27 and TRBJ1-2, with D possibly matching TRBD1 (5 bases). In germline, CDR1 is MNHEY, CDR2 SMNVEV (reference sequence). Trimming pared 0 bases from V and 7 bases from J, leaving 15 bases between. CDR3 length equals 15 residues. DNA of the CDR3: TGTGCCAGCAGTTTATCGTACAATTGGGGGGGTGGCTACACCTTC. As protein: CASSLSYNWGGGYTF.

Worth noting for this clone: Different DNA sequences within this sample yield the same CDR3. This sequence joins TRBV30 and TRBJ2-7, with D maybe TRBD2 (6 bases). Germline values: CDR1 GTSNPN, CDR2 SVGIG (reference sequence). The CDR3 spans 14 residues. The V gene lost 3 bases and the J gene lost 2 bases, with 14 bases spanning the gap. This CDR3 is CAWRRDQPPYEQYV. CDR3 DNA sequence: TGTGCCTGGAGGCGGGACCAACCGCCCTACGAGCAGTACGTC.